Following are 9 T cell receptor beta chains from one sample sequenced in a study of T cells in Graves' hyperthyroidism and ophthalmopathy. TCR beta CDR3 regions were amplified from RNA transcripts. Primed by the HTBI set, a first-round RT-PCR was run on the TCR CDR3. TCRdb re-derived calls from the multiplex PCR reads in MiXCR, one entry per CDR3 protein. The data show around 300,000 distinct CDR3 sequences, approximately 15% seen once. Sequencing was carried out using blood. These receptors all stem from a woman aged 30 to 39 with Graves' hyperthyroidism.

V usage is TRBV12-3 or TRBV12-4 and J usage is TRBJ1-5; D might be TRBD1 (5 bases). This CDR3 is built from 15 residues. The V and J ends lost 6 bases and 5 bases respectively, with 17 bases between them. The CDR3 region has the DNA TGTGCCAGCAGCAAGGGACTCCCCGGGGATCAGCCCCAGCATTTT. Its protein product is CASSKGLPGDQPQHF.

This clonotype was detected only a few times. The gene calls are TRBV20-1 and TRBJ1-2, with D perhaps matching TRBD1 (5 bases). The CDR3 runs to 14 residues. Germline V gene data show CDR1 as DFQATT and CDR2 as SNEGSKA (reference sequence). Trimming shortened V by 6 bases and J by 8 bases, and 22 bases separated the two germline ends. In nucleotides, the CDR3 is TGCAGTGCCCCCCCAGGACAAGAATCTTACGGCTACACCTTC. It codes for CSAPPGQESYGYTF.

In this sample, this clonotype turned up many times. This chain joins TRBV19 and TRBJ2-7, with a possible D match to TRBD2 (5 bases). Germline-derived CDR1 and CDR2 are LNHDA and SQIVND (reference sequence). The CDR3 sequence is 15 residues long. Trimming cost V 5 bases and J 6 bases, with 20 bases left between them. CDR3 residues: CASSQQLAQWGEQYF. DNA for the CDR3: TGTGCCAGTAGTCAACAGCTAGCCCAATGGGGCGAGCAGTACTTC.

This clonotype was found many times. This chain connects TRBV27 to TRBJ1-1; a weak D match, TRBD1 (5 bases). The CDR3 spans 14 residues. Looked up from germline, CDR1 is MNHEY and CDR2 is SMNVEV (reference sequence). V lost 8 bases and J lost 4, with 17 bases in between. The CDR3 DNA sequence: TGTGCCAGCTCCCTTTTTTGGGGGAGCACTGAAGCTTTCTTT. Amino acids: CASSLFWGSTEAFF.

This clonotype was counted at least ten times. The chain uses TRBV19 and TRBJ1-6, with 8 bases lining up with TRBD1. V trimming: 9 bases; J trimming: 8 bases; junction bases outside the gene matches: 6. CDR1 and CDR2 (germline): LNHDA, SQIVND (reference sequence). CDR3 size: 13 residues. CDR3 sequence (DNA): TGTGCCAGCCGGGACAGGATGGATTCACCCCTCCACTTT. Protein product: CASRDRMDSPLHF. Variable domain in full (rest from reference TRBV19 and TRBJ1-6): DGGITQSPKYLFRKEGQNVTLSCEQNLNHDAMYWYRQDPGQGLRLIYYSQIVNDFQKGDIAEGYSVSREKKESFPLTVTSAQKNPTAFYLCASRDRMDSPLHFGNGTRLTVT.

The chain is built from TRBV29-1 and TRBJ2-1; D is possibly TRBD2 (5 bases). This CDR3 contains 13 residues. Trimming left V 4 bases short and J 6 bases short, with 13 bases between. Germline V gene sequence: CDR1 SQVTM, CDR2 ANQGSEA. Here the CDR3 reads CSVGWTSLNEQFF. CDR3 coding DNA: TGCAGCGTTGGATGGACTTCTCTCAATGAGCAGTTCTTC.

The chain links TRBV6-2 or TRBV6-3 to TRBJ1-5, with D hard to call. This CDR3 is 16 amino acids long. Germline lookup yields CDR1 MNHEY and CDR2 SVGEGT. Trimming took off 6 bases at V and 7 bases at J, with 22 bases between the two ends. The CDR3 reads CASSYGLKGLGQPQHF. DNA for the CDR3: TGTGCCAGCAGCTACGGACTCAAAGGGTTAGGACAGCCCCAGCATTTT.

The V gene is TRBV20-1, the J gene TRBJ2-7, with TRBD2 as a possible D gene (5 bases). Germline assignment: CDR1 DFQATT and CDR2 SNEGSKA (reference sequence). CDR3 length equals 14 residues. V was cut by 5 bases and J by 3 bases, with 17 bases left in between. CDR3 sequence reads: CSAALIRGHYEQYF. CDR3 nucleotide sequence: TGCAGTGCTGCCTTAATCCGGGGTCACTACGAGCAGTACTTC.

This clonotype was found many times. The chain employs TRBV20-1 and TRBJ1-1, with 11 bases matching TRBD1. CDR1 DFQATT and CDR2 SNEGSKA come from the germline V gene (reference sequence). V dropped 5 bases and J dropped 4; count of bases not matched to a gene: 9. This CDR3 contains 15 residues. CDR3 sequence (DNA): TGCAGTGCTTGGGACAGGGGGTTAATAGGCACTGAAGCTTTCTTT. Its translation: CSAWDRGLIGTEAFF.